This T cell receptor (beta chain) was recorded in a study of early T cells in non-severe SARS-CoV-2 infection. TCRdb analysed the 5' RACE reads with MiXCR anew, one entry per CDR3 protein. The sample shows some 57,000 distinct CDR3 sequences, around an eighth of them seen only once. Germline CDR1 reads SEHNR; CDR2 reads FQNEAQ (reference sequence). V was cut by 5 bases and J by 4 bases, with 17 bases left in between. The CDR3 totals 16 residues. Sequencing was performed on whole blood. The receptor was derived from an adult who was a healthcare worker with PCR-confirmed SARS-CoV-2 infection or an uninfected control (not recorded which). The V and J genes are TRBV7-9 and TRBJ2-2, with a weak D call TRBD2 (6 bases). DNA of the CDR3: TGTGCCAGCAGCCCTAGCGCGGATCCGGGCACCGGGGAGCTGTTTTTT. Its protein is CASSPSADPGTGELFF.